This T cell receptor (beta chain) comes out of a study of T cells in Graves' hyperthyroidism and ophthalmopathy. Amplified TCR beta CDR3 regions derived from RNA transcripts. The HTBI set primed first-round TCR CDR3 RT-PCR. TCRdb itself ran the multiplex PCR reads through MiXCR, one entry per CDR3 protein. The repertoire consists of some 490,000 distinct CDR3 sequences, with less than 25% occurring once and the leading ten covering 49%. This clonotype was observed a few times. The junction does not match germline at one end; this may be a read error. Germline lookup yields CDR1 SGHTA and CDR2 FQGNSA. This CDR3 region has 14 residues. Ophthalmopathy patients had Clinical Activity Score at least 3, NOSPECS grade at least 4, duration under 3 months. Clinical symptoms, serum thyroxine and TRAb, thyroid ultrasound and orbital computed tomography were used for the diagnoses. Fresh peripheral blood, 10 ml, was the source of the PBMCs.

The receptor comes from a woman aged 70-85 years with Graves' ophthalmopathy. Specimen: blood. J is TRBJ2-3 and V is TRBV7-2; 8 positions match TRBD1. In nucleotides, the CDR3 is TGTGCCAGCAGCCAGCAGGGGGCAAGAGATGCGCAGTATTTT. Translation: CASSQQGARDAQYF.